The clone carrying this T cell receptor (beta chain) showed up many times. This sample is part of a study of T cells in Graves' hyperthyroidism and ophthalmopathy. This CDR3 spans 14 amino acids. Trimming stripped 5 bases from V and 5 bases from J, with 14 bases between. Germline CDR1 reads SGHNT; CDR2 reads YYREEE (reference sequence). Researchers took RNA transcripts and amplified the TCR beta CDR3 regions from them. An initial round of RT-PCR targeting the TCR CDR3 relied on the HTBI primer set. From the multiplex PCR reads, TCRdb called clonotypes with MiXCR, one entry per CDR3 protein. The table lists about 520,000 distinct CDR3 sequences, around 24% of them singletons.

Specimen: blood. This clonotype was obtained from a woman younger than 45 with Graves' ophthalmopathy. The V and J genes are TRBV5-4 and TRBJ1-5, with TRBD1 as a possible D gene (5 bases). The CDR3 DNA sequence: TGTGCCAGCAGTGCAGGGCTGACGGATCAGCCCCAGCATTTT. This codes for CASSAGLTDQPQHF.